Listed below are T cell receptor beta chains from one sample, sequenced in a study of shared clonotypes between healthy human individuals. The repertoire was sequenced with immunoSEQ multiplex PCR; TCRdb's copy has only in-frame clones and lacks some. The table includes around 650,000 clones, roughly 96% detected once. The sequenced sample consisted of naive CD8+ T cells sorted from blood. The receptors shown here come from a woman younger than 45 in good health. CDR3s include the opening cysteine and the closing phenylalanine or tryptophan. A D gene is named only where the DNA matches it firmly. A row's size may be missing; if present it is once, few, many or a size class.

V: TRBV9; D: NA; J: TRBJ2-7; size: NA; DNA: TGTGCCAGCAGCGTAGGGGGCCACGAGCAGTACTTC; CDR3: CASSVGGHEQYF
V: TRBV7-2; D: NA; J: TRBJ2-7; size: NA; DNA: TGTGCCAGCAGCTTAGGAATTGGGACAACCCGCTACGAGCAGTACTTC; CDR3: CASSLGIGTTRYEQYF
V: TRBV19; D: NA; J: TRBJ2-3; size: NA; DNA: TGTGCCAGTAGTATCGGGCCGTCCTGGGGCACAGATACGCAGTATTTT; CDR3: CASSIGPSWGTDTQYF
V: TRBV2; D: NA; J: TRBJ2-2; size: NA; DNA: TGTGCCAGCAGTGTCGGAATAGCCGGTACCGGGGAGCTGTTTTTT; CDR3: CASSVGIAGTGELFF
V: TRBV7-7; D: TRBD2; J: TRBJ2-1; size: NA; DNA: TGTGCCAGCAGCTCGACGGTAGCGGGGGGCCCTTGGGATGAGCAGTTCTTC; CDR3: CASSSTVAGGPWDEQFF
V: TRBV6-1; D: NA; J: TRBJ1-5; size: NA; DNA: TGTGCCAGCAGGCCGACAGTTAATAGCAATCAGCCCCAGCATTTT; CDR3: CASRPTVNSNQPQHF
V: TRBV30; D: NA; J: TRBJ2-2; size: NA; DNA: TGTGCCTGGAGTGCAGTAGGTAGTCTTGCCGGGGAGCTGTTTTTT; CDR3: CAWSAVGSLAGELFF
V: TRBV11-2; D: NA; J: TRBJ2-7; size: NA; DNA: TGTGCCAGCAGCTTCGGGGATTCCTACGAGCAGTACTTC; CDR3: CASSFGDSYEQYF
V: TRBV27; D: NA; J: TRBJ1-5; size: NA; DNA: TGTGCCAGCAGTTTAATAGGGGGCAATCAGCCCCAGCATTTT; CDR3: CASSLIGGNQPQHF
V: TRBV27; D: NA; J: TRBJ2-7; size: NA; DNA: TGTGCCACCAAACAGGCGTCAGGAGGCTACGAGCAGTACTTC; CDR3: CATKQASGGYEQYF
V: TRBV5-8; D: NA; J: TRBJ1-1; size: NA; DNA: TGTGCCAGCAGCTTGAGTCGCGTTGCCACTGAAGCTTTCTTT; CDR3: CASSLSRVATEAFF
V: TRBV29-1; D: NA; J: TRBJ2-1; size: NA; DNA: TGCAGTGGGTCATACTACAATGAGCAGTTCTTC; CDR3: CSGSYYNEQFF
V: TRBV19; D: TRBD1; J: TRBJ2-6; size: NA; DNA: TGTGCCAGTAGTCTACCTGACAGGGGCCTTCCTGCTGGGGCCAACGTCCTGACTTTC; CDR3: CASSLPDRGLPAGANVLTF
V: TRBV27; D: NA; J: TRBJ1-5; size: NA; DNA: TGTGCCAGCAGTGAAACAGGGTTTGAGCCCCAGCATTTT; CDR3: CASSETGFEPQHF
V: TRBV7-2; D: NA; J: TRBJ1-4; size: NA; DNA: TGTGCCAGCAGCTTAGGTGGGCCCTTGGAAAAACTGTTTTTT; CDR3: CASSLGGPLEKLFF
V: TRBV19; D: TRBD1; J: TRBJ2-3; size: NA; DNA: TGTGCCAGTAACGGGGACAGGGAAACAGATACGCAGTATTTT; CDR3: CASNGDRETDTQYF
V: TRBV6-1; D: NA; J: TRBJ1-2; size: NA; DNA: TGTGCCAGCAGTGAGGCAGAGGTGTATGGCTACACCTTC; CDR3: CASSEAEVYGYTF
V: TRBV27; D: NA; J: TRBJ1-5; size: NA; DNA: TGTGCCAGCAGTTTGCGTGGTAGCAATCAGCCCCAGCATTTT; CDR3: CASSLRGSNQPQHF
V: TRBV29-1; D: TRBD1; J: TRBJ1-2; size: NA; DNA: TGCAGCGTTCCTACAACAGGGGGCGATGGCTACACCTTC; CDR3: CSVPTTGGDGYTF
V: TRBV14; D: NA; J: TRBJ2-1; size: NA; DNA: TGTGCCAGCAGCCAAGATAGGGGTCCTTTGACCTACAATGAGCAGTTCTTC; CDR3: CASSQDRGPLTYNEQFF
V: TRBV27; D: NA; J: TRBJ2-7; size: NA; DNA: TGTGCCAGCAGTTTATCGAATCTAGCTGCCGAGCAGTACTTC; CDR3: CASSLSNLAAEQYF
V: TRBV11-2; D: TRBD1; J: TRBJ2-1; size: NA; DNA: TGTGCCAGCAGGACAGGGTGGCATGAGCAGTTCTTC; CDR3: CASRTGWHEQFF
V: TRBV28; D: NA; J: TRBJ1-5; size: NA; DNA: TGTGCCAGTGGGGTTGTTCAGCCCCAGCATTTT; CDR3: CASGVVQPQHF
V: TRBV27; D: NA; J: TRBJ2-7; size: NA; DNA: TGTGCCAGCAAGCCCGGGACGGGGTACGAGCAGTACTTC; CDR3: CASKPGTGYEQYF
V: TRBV14; D: NA; J: TRBJ2-5; size: NA; DNA: TGTGCCAGCAGCCAAGAGGATCGAGGGGCCCCCCAAGAGACCCAGTACTTC; CDR3: CASSQEDRGAPQETQYF
V: TRBV27; D: NA; J: TRBJ2-5; size: NA; DNA: TGTGCCAGCAGTTTATCCGTAATTGAGACCCAGTACTTC; CDR3: CASSLSVIETQYF
V: TRBV19; D: NA; J: TRBJ1-2; size: once; DNA: TGTGCCAGTAGTCCCGGGCTGACCCTGGGCTACACCTTC; CDR3: CASSPGLTLGYTF
V: TRBV27; D: NA; J: TRBJ2-7; size: NA; DNA: TGTGCCAGCAGCCCCACACAGGGATACGAGCAGTACTTC; CDR3: CASSPTQGYEQYF